This TCR beta chain appears in the sequencing data of a study of response to subunit inactivated influenza vaccine. Study-wide results and caveats: Every seasonal influenza vaccination brings in few new T cells, the authors suggested.

The CDR3 consists of 13 residues. V was clipped by 6 bases and J by 2 bases, with 11 bases between them. Details on this clonotype: Its antigen is unknown.

TCRdb reprocessed the RT-PCR reads via MiXCR and lists one record per CDR3 protein. The sample has 500,000 to 650,000 distinct CDR3 sequences, roughly 8.2% seen once. The source is a man between 50 and 69 years old who received an inactivated influenza vaccine. The sequencing used PBMCs from blood, collected about 23 months after vaccination. The genes are TRBV12-3 or TRBV12-4 and TRBJ2-7; no clear D gene. CDR3 protein: CASSLTRPYEQYF. The CDR3 DNA reads TGTGCCAGCAGCCTGACCCGCCCCTACGAGCAGTACTTC.